This TCR beta chain was identified during a study of graft-versus-host responses after intestinal transplantation. Study-level background: All recipients were transplanted with multivisceral, liver-intestinal, or isolated intestinal grafts. Anti-thymocyte globulin served as induction for all recipients, who then took tacrolimus and steroids for about three years.

The CDR3 has 14 amino acids. V was trimmed by 3 bases and J by 4 bases, leaving 12 bases between them. From germline, CDR1 is LNHDA and CDR2 SQIVND (reference sequence). Sequencing was performed with immunoSEQ multiplex PCR; in TCRdb, only in-frame clones are kept and a portion is missing. The table records some 40,000 clones, approximately 93% of them present only once. With regard to this clone: What it binds is unknown.

The study, taken as a whole, reports: Peak GvH clone levels in circulation were associated with early post-transplant HvG declines. High graft-versus-host to host-versus-graft T cell clonal ratios marked allografts of patients with graft-donor macrochimerism.

The chain links TRBV19 to TRBJ1-2; TRBD1 might be the D (6 bases). Specimen: unstimulated CD8+ T cells sorted from spleen or lymph node cells, collected before transplant. This receptor was taken from a human donor who was the organ donor for an intestinal transplant. The CDR3 protein is CASSMGRGIYGYTF. The CDR3 nucleotides read TGTGCCAGTAGTATGGGCAGGGGAATCTATGGCTACACCTTC.